Listed here are 28 T cell receptor beta chains from one sample, sequenced in a study of T cell responses to AZD1222 COVID-19 vaccine. TCRdb's table, derived via immunoSEQ multiplex PCR, lists solely in-frame clones and lacks some. The table records more than 150,000 clones, about nine tenths of them present only once. The material sequenced was peripheral blood, taken on day 0 of AZD1222 vaccination. Every receptor here comes from an adult in good health.

The chain couples TRBV6-1 to TRBJ1-2; D is unclear. Deletions cut 2 bases from V and 4 bases from J, with 8 bases between. Looked up from germline, CDR1 is MNHNS and CDR2 is SASEGT. The CDR3 is 13 residues long. The DNA for the CDR3 is TGTGCCAGCAGTGAACCCGCCGGCTATGGCTACACCTTC. Protein: CASSEPAGYGYTF.

The genes are TRBV24-1 and TRBJ1-2; 9 bases map to TRBD1. Germline V lookup: CDR1 KGHDR, CDR2 SFDVKD. CDR3 length equals 14 residues. Unmatched junction bases numbered 8, after V lost 11 bases and J lost 2 bases. This chain's CDR3 is CAISEGTGNYGYTF. The CDR3 DNA follows: TGTGCCATTTCTGAGGGGACAGGGAACTATGGCTACACCTTC.

This chain joins TRBV21-1 and TRBJ2-5. TRBV21-1 is an annotated pseudogene. The CDR3 extends over 13 amino acids. The CDR3 region has the DNA TGTGCCAGCAGGCTCCCCGGACAAGAGACCCAGTACTTC. Its translation: CASRLPGQETQYF.

The chain combines TRBV7-7 with TRBJ2-3; 9 positions agree with TRBD2. This CDR3 has 15 amino acids. J was trimmed by 0 bases and V by 5 bases; bases with no gene match: 3. Germline-derived CDR1 and CDR2 are SSHAT and FNYEAQ (reference sequence). CDR3: CASSKTSGSTDTQYF. The CDR3 coding sequence is TGTGCCAGCAGCAAGACTAGCGGCAGCACAGATACGCAGTATTTT.

The chain joins TRBV5-8 to TRBJ2-7; TRBD1 aligns across 8 bases. This CDR3 comprises 13 residues. Germline values: CDR1 SGHTS, CDR2 YDEGEE. With 2 bases clipped from V and 5 bases from J, the junction kept 3 bases outside the gene matches. The CDR3 protein is CASSFGQGDEQYF. In nucleotides, the CDR3 is TGTGCCAGCAGCTTTGGACAGGGCGACGAGCAGTACTTC.

The rearrangement uses TRBV5-8 and TRBJ1-5; tentatively, D is TRBD1 (6 bases). The germline CDR1 and CDR2 sequences are SGHTS and YDEGEE. Between the trimmed V and J ends, which lost 4 bases and 0 bases, there was a span of 11 bases. This CDR3 is 15 amino acids long. CDR3 protein: CASSTGQNSNQPQHF. The CDR3 nucleotides read TGTGCCAGCAGCACCGGACAGAATAGCAATCAGCCCCAGCATTTT.

The CDR3 region is CASLQPAPHEKLFF. In DNA form, the CDR3 reads TGTGCCAGCCTTCAGCCCGCGCCCCATGAAAAACTGTTTTTT. V usage is TRBV28 and J usage is TRBJ1-4; D ambiguous. Trimming pared 8 bases from V and 6 bases from J, leaving 16 bases between. This CDR3 is 14 amino acids long. Germline loops: CDR1 MDHEN, CDR2 SYDVKM.

J is TRBJ2-2 and V is TRBV5-1, with 10 bases identical to TRBD2. J lost 0 bases, V lost 3 bases, and 2 bases had no gene match. The germline V gene encodes CDR1 SGHRS and CDR2 YFSETQ. This CDR3 has 16 amino acids. The CDR3 DNA reads TGCGCCAGCAGCTATCTAGCGGGGGCGAACACCGGGGAGCTGTTTTTT. Its protein product is CASSYLAGANTGELFF. The entire variable domain, with the rest obtained from reference TRBV5-1 and TRBJ2-2, is as follows: KAGVTQTPRYLIKTRGQQVTLSCSPISGHRSVSWYQQTPGQGLQFLFEYFSETQRNKGNFPGRFSGRQFSNSRSEMNVSTLELGDSALYLCASSYLAGANTGELFFGEGSRLTVL.

Concerning this clone: This CDR3 is also generated by other DNA sequences in the sample. The V and J genes are TRBV19 and TRBJ2-7; 7 bases line up with TRBD1. Germline V lookup: CDR1 LNHDA, CDR2 SQIVND (reference sequence). This CDR3 region has 13 residues. V shed 6 bases and J 1 base; nucleotides not matched to a gene: 3. The CDR3 sequence is CASSRDSSYEQYF. CDR3 sequence (DNA): TGTGCCAGTAGCCGGGACAGTTCCTACGAGCAGTACTTC.

This clone was found once. The V gene is TRBV30, the J gene TRBJ1-6; the match to TRBD1 covers 8 bases. Germline values: CDR1 GTSNPN, CDR2 SVGIG (reference sequence). This CDR3 has 22 residues. The V and J ends lost 2 bases and 6 bases, in that order; junction bases with no gene match: 27. Here the CDR3 DNA reads TGTGCCTGGAGTCCACCAAGACGGACAGGGCGCTACCCTGGGTCATTTAATTCACCCCTCCACTTT. Amino acid sequence: CAWSPPRRTGRYPGSFNSPLHF. Drawing the rest from reference TRBV30 and TRBJ1-6, the complete variable domain is SQTIHQWPATLVQPVGSPLSLECTVEGTSNPNLYWYRQAAGRGLQLLFYSVGIGQISSEVPQNLSASRPQDRQFILSSKKLLLSDSGFYLCAWSPPRRTGRYPGSFNSPLHFGNGTRLTVT.

CDR3 region: CASSLYAKNIQYF. As DNA, the CDR3 is TGTGCCAGCAGTTTATATGCCAAAAACATTCAGTACTTC. V and J are TRBV28 and TRBJ2-4; D remains unclear. Deletions cut 1 base from V and 1 base from J, with 2 bases between. The germline V gene has CDR1 MDHEN and CDR2 SYDVKM. This CDR3 has 13 residues.

V usage is TRBV18 and J usage is TRBJ2-1; 12 nucleotides match TRBD2. The CDR3 sequence is 16 residues long. From germline, CDR1 is KGHSH and CDR2 LQKENI. V gave up 8 bases and J gave up 8 bases; unmatched junction bases: 13. CDR3 in amino acids: CASAPPSGGAFYEQFF. CDR3 DNA: TGTGCCAGCGCCCCCCCTAGCGGGGGGGCCTTTTATGAGCAGTTCTTC.

This clone was observed a handful of times. The chain employs TRBV6-5 and TRBJ1-6; perhaps TRBD1 as D (5 bases). There are 14 residues in the CDR3. V was trimmed by 7 bases and J by 10 bases, leaving 17 bases between them. Looked up from germline, CDR1 is MNHEY and CDR2 is SVGAGI. CDR3 protein: CASNTGGAGSPLHF. The CDR3 nucleotides read TGTGCCAGCAACACAGGCGGCGCGGGATCACCCCTCCACTTT.

The chain couples TRBV9 to TRBJ1-1, with 7 bases that match TRBD1. After removal of 0 bases from V and 3 bases from J, the junction contained 5 bases not matched to a gene. This CDR3 contains 15 residues. CDR1 SGDLS and CDR2 YYNGEE come from the germline V gene. CDR3 region: CASSVETGFYTEAFF. CDR3 bases: TGTGCCAGCAGCGTAGAGACAGGGTTCTACACTGAAGCTTTCTTT.

The chain employs TRBV12-3 or TRBV12-4 and TRBJ2-3; D gene uncertain. V was trimmed by 4 bases and J by 1 base, leaving 6 bases between them. This CDR3 contains 13 residues. Written as DNA, the CDR3 is TGTGCCAGCAGTTCAGAGGGCACAGATACGCAGTATTTT. Translation gives CASSSEGTDTQYF.

The CDR3 loop reads CASSVAGVSYNEQFF. The DNA of the CDR3 is TGTGCCAGCAGCGTCGCGGGGGTGTCCTACAATGAGCAGTTCTTC. The chain carries TRBV11-1 and TRBJ2-1, with 7 bases aligning to TRBD2. Germline V lookup: CDR1 SGHAT, CDR2 FQDESV (reference sequence). V shed 5 bases and J 1 base; nucleotides not matched to a gene: 5. The CDR3 totals 15 residues.

J is TRBJ1-4 and V is TRBV28; 7 bases align to TRBD1. The ends lost 5 bases at V and 0 bases at J; junction bases unmatched: 3. The CDR3 length is 15 residues. In germline, CDR1 is MDHEN, CDR2 SYDVKM. CDR3 protein: CASSDTGATNEKLFF. The CDR3 nucleotides are TGTGCCAGCAGTGATACAGGGGCAACTAATGAAAAACTGTTTTTT.

J is TRBJ2-1 and V is TRBV29-1; 8 bases map to TRBD2. The CDR3 has 16 amino acids. Germline V CDR1 and CDR2: SQVTM, ANQGSEA. The V segment lost 1 base and the J segment 7 bases; nucleotides outside the gene matches: 12. The CDR3 DNA is TGCAGCGTTGAAGGGGGGGCGGCGGGAGGTTGGAATGAGCAGTTCTTC. Translation gives CSVEGGAAGGWNEQFF.

The V call is TRBV24-1, the J call TRBJ2-3; TRBD2 might be the D (5 bases). The length of the CDR3 is 13 residues. In germline, CDR1 is KGHDR, CDR2 SFDVKD. V lost 7 bases and J lost 0, with 7 bases in between. CDR3 amino acids: CATSRGSTDTQYF. CDR3 DNA: TGTGCCACCAGCAGAGGGAGCACAGATACGCAGTATTTT.

This clone was counted a few times. The gene calls are TRBV28 and TRBJ2-2, with 7 bases fitting TRBD1. The length of the CDR3 is 14 residues. Germline V lookup: CDR1 MDHEN, CDR2 SYDVKM. The J segment lost 5 bases and the V segment lost 6 bases, leaving 6 bases of the junction unmatched. The DNA of the CDR3 is TGTGCCAGCAGCTTCGGGACAGCTACCGGGGAGCTGTTTTTT. Translated: CASSFGTATGELFF.

The CDR3 nucleotides read TGTGCCAGCAGCCCCCTCGGGGGGGTAGGTACCGGGGAGCTGTTTTTT. Residues: CASSPLGGVGTGELFF. The genes are TRBV7-2 and TRBJ2-2; 8 bases are a match to TRBD2. The CDR3 is 16 amino acids. The trim removed 5 bases at V and 5 bases at J, leaving 10 bases unmatched. The germline V gene encodes CDR1 SGHTA and CDR2 FQGNSA.

The chain combines TRBV30 with TRBJ1-5; D remains ambiguous. The CDR3 spans 12 residues. With 3 bases removed from V and 3 bases from J, the gap between germline ends came to 6 bases. Germline lookup yields CDR1 GTSNPN and CDR2 SVGIG (reference sequence). The CDR3: CAWRGSNQPQHF. The CDR3 DNA sequence: TGTGCCTGGAGGGGTTCCAATCAGCCCCAGCATTTT.

This chain links TRBV18 with TRBJ1-1, with D possibly TRBD1 on 5 matching bases. Germline-derived CDR1 and CDR2 are KGHSH and LQKENI. The V end lost 3 bases, the J end lost 1 base, and 15 bases lay between the germline ends. This CDR3 is built from 16 residues. The CDR3 protein is CASSPPLSGGNTEAFF. In nucleotides, the CDR3 is TGTGCCAGCTCACCTCCGCTCTCGGGGGGGAACACTGAAGCTTTCTTT.

The chain links TRBV5-1 to TRBJ1-6, with TRBD1 matching over 7 bases. CDR3 length: 15 residues. After removal of 4 bases from V and 9 bases from J, the junction contained 10 bases not matched to a gene. Germline CDR1 is SGHRS and CDR2 is YFSETQ. The CDR3 DNA reads as TGCGCCAGCAGCCGCGGACAGGTCCCTATTTCACCCCTCCACTTT. Translation gives CASSRGQVPISPLHF.

The chain recombines TRBV5-1 with TRBJ2-3, with TRBD2 identical over 7 bases. This CDR3 has 16 amino acids. Trimming removed 0 bases from V and 4 bases from J; junction bases left unmatched: 8. Per germline, CDR1 SGHRS and CDR2 YFSETQ. The CDR3 DNA is TGCGCCAGCAGCTTGGTTCTCGCTAGCGGCTCAGATACGCAGTATTTT. It is translated as CASSLVLASGSDTQYF.

The chain carries TRBV3-1 (or the pseudogene TRBV3-2) and TRBJ1-5; a weak D match, TRBD1 (5 bases). The germline V and J ends were trimmed by 0 bases and 4 bases, with 13 bases remaining between them. Germline CDR1 and CDR2: LGHDT and YNNKEL (reference sequence). The CDR3 consists of 16 residues. In DNA, the CDR3 is TGTGCCAGCAGCCAAGATGGAAGGGGAGGGAATCAGCCCCAGCATTTT. Translating it yields CASSQDGRGGNQPQHF.

This clone has just one count. V is TRBV3-1 (or the pseudogene TRBV3-2) and J is TRBJ1-2; D not resolved. This CDR3 is 14 amino acids long. The V gene's germline CDR1 is LGHDT and CDR2 YNNKEL (reference sequence). Trimming cost V 3 bases and J 6 bases, with 14 bases left between them. CDR3 in DNA: TGTGCCAGCAGCCAGCAAAGCCAACCGAATGGCTACACCTTC. The encoded protein is CASSQQSQPNGYTF.

The chain is built from TRBV5-1 and TRBJ2-1; the D gene is possibly TRBD2 (6 bases). V was shortened by 4 bases and J by 7 bases, with 9 bases between the two germline ends. CDR1 is SGHRS, CDR2 YFSETQ, per germline. The CDR3 consists of 12 residues. CDR3 DNA: TGCGCCAGCAGCATCCTAGCGAATGAGCAGTTCTTC. It is translated as CASSILANEQFF.